This T cell receptor beta chain comes out of a study of shared clonotypes between healthy human individuals (TCRdb year 2020). For the wider study: A couple of women and a few men aged 18 to 49 years were included in the cohort. For each donor, CD4 naive and CD4 memory were each run on three plates, CD8 naive on two plates, and CD8 memory on one plate. To estimate repertoire size and how much clonotype sharing occurs between individuals, the study deeply sequenced the blood TCR repertoires of five healthy adults. Libraries were prepared and TCR repertoires were sequenced by different laboratories using diverse techniques, in order to increase sequencing depth and limit assay-specific biases. Leukapheresis yielded between about 0.9 and 10 billion PBMCs per donor. What the work shows at the level of the full study, not this receptor alone: Sampling was restricted to blood, and TCR repertoires in tissues likely differ from the TCR repertoires found in blood. Pairwise subsampling indicated that sequencing depth was expected to affect the degree of clonotype sharing among donors. Naive subsets generally had larger estimated clonotype richness than memory subsets. Across several donors, 4.5% to 6.5% of naive CD4, roughly 3.5% of naive CD8, around 2.1% of memory CD4, and over 0.35% of memory CD8 clonotypes were shared. The genetic and exposure-history diversity represented was limited by the small number of donors. Compared with non-shared clonotypes, clonotypes shared by all four sorted-subset donors had higher generation probabilities. Incomplete sequencing was indicated by rarefaction of sorted-subset datasets, despite the large sequencing depth.

This clone came up a few times. The target of this receptor is not known. No much larger clonotype is one base removed from it; base qualities were not supplied. CD8 naive samples consisted of CD45RO-negative cells that were positively selected for CCR7, yielding a CD45RA+CCR7+ population without TemRA cells. Donors were healthy HIV-negative adults with no recently reported acute infections or vaccinations. All donors were Caucasian adults living in Nashville, Tennessee, USA. Blood was obtained by leukapheresis, after which PBMCs were separated by Ficoll-Histopaque density gradient centrifugation and cryopreserved in liquid nitrogen vapor phase. Analytical flow cytometry was used to check the purity and quantity of each magnetically sorted T cell population. Each sorted fraction had its genomic DNA isolated and then quantified by UV absorbance on a Nanodrop 2000c. TCR CDR3 regions were amplified from genomic DNA by multiplex PCR using the deep immunoSEQ assay. For each cell subset, the extracted genomic DNA was distributed evenly across all wells of several immunoSEQ 96-well plates, and each plate served as one replicate. Each replicate PCR for sorted subsets received 150 to 250 ng genomic DNA, equal to about 29,000 T cell genomes. Purified libraries were measured with a Qubit 3.0 fluorometer, size-checked on a Bioanalyzer 2100, and measured again with the KAPA Library Quantification kit. Every immunoSEQ 96-well plate was sequenced on a dedicated single-read 150-cycle Illumina NextSeq 550 flow cell. Regarding the original processing steps: Because the immunoSEQ output included only junctional sequences and no quality scores, the filtering could not be the same as the filtering used for full-length reads. Sequences were annotated with PyIR, a Python wrapper for IgBLAST v1.9, and V/J genes and CDR3 were assigned using IMGT germline references. Reads with weak V/J assignments (E-value above 1e-6), missing CDR3, stop codons, out-of-frame junctions, or ambiguous translated residues were removed. V3J clonotypes were defined by identical inferred V gene, J gene, and CDR3 amino acid sequence. Percentage overlap between repertoires was calculated by dividing the number of shared unique clonotypes by the size of the smaller repertoire. Repertoire richness was assessed with RTK rarefaction, the Chao1 estimator, and Recon v2.1 estimates of unobserved clonotypes. For all TCRbeta clonotypes obtained by the gDNA method from a few donors, generation probabilities were computed with OLGA. TCRdb stores this immuneACCESS table with in-frame sequences only. Part of the clones is absent; in the studies checked, under half of the shortfall reflects unresolved V genes, and no reason is known for the rest. V and J calls and clone size are copied from that table; D and trimming were computed from the DNA. The sample table records some 2,100,000 clones; just over 90% of these occur just once. The ten largest clones capture around 1.7% of the sample.

The CDR3 measures 14 amino acids from cysteine to phenylalanine. Only the CDR3 region is kept as DNA, spanning 42 bases read in frame from base 1. Trimming takes 0 bases off V and 6 bases off J; junction bases not matched to a gene: 0. The germline V gene (reference sequence) specifies SGHNT as CDR1 and YYREEE as CDR2. The chain is encoded by TRBV5-4 joined to TRBJ2-7; 13 of the junction bases match TRBD2. This receptor was obtained from a man between 18 and 35 years old in good health. Some clones in this sample may be carry-over from other donors' samples. Specimen: naive CD8+ T cells from PBMCs. The sample's cell subset or site label, decoded: CD45RA+CCR7+. The DNA sequence follows: TGTGCCAGCAGCTTGGGACTAGCGGGAGGCGAGCAGTACTTC. The translation is CASSLGLAGGEQYF.